This T cell receptor beta chain was sequenced for a study of beta chain features in type 1 diabetes. The sequenced template was cDNA made from the entire isolated RNA. Profiling relied on immunoSEQ multiplex PCR, and the TCRdb table lists in-frame clones only, not all of them. Found here are over 150,000 clones, approximately 8.1% of them singletons; the top ten hold 0.55% to 0.75%. CDR1 and CDR2 (germline): LNHNV, YYDKDF (reference sequence). The CDR3 covers 17 residues. The V gene lost 2 bases and the J gene lost 2 bases, with 16 bases spanning the gap. Specimen: central memory CD4+ T cells from blood. The sequence was collected from a man in his late teens or twenties in good health. The chain links TRBV15 to TRBJ1-3; D is unclear. Here the CDR3 reads CATSRRPTTNAGNTIYF. In DNA, the CDR3 is TGTGCCACCAGCAGACGCCCGACTACCAATGCTGGAAACACCATATATTTT.